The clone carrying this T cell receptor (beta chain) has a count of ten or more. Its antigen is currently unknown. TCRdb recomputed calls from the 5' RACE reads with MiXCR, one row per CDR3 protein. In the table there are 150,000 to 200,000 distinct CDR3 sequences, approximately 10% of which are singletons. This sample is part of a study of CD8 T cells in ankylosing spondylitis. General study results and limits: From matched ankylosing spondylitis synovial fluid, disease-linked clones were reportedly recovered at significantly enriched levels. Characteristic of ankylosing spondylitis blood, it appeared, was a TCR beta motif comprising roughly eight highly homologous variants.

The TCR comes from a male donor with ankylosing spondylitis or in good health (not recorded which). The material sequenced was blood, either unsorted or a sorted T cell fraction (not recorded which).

The CDR3 DNA sequence: TGTGCCAGCAGCTTCTCGATGGTCATGTCCACAGATACGCAGTATTTT. The encoded protein is CASSFSMVMSTDTQYF. This chain joins TRBV5-5 and TRBJ2-3, with D unclear. Trimming took 2 bases from V and 2 from J, leaving 15 bases between them. Germline loops: CDR1 SGHKS, CDR2 YYEKEE (reference sequence). CDR3 length equals 16 residues. The whole variable domain, filled in from reference TRBV5-5 and TRBJ2-3, reads DAGVTQSPTHLIKTRGQQVTLRCSPISGHKSVSWYQQVLGQGPQFIFQYYEKEERGRGNFPDRFSARQFPNYSSELNVNALLLGDSALYLCASSFSMVMSTDTQYFGPGTRLTVL.